This T cell receptor (beta chain) was captured in a study of blood T cells in healthy people across ages. The use of a sample-barcoded 5' primer and a J-beta primer mix characterized a second PCR of roughly 7 to 12 cycles. MiXCR was run by TCRdb on the 5' RACE reads, yielding one entry per CDR3 protein. In the table there are approximately 770,000 distinct CDR3 sequences, roughly 64% of which are singletons. A remark on this clonotype: Its antigen is unknown.

Total RNA extracted from each sample amounted to at least 5.5 micrograms. The study's findings and limits: It was not known whether donors were CMV positive (a possible confounder of expanded clonotype changes). The unsorted PBMCs prevented any conclusive comparison of naive versus antigen-experienced cells. Long-lived donors exceeded aged donors in naive CD4+ cells and diversity.

The V and J ends lost 4 bases and 3 bases respectively, with 14 bases between them. The germline V gene has CDR1 SGHRS and CDR2 YFSETQ. CDR3 length: 14 residues. This chain connects TRBV5-1 to TRBJ2-7; D may be TRBD1 or TRBD2 (5 bases each). The receptor's source is a man aged 25-45 years in good health. The sequenced material came from blood. The CDR3 protein is CASSVEGRFYEQYF. The CDR3, as DNA: TGCGCCAGCAGCGTAGAGGGACGGTTCTACGAGCAGTACTTC.